The 10 T cell receptor beta chains presented below share a single source sample, sequenced in a study of preoperative IRX-2 immunotherapy in early breast cancer. Treatment noted: preoperative locoregional IRX-2 cytokine immunotherapy. Sequencing was performed with immunoSEQ multiplex PCR; in TCRdb, only in-frame clones are kept and a portion is missing. Here the sample spans about 62,000 clones, around 94% being singletons. Sample collection occurred from a patient treated with IRX-2 immunotherapy. All receptors come from a human donor with breast cancer.

V and J are TRBV9 and TRBJ2-5, with a tentative D call TRBD2 (5 bases). In germline, CDR1 is SGDLS, CDR2 YYNGEE. This CDR3 is 14 amino acids long. Trimming shortened V by 0 bases and J by 5 bases, and 11 bases separated the two germline ends. The CDR3 here is CASSVGGWTETQYF. The CDR3 DNA follows: TGTGCCAGCAGCGTAGGAGGGTGGACGGAGACCCAGTACTTC.

This clone was counted once. The rearrangement links TRBV11-2 to TRBJ1-1; TRBD1 aligns across 7 bases. The germline V gene encodes CDR1 SGHAT and CDR2 FQNNGV. The CDR3 runs 14 residues. V lost 4 bases and J lost 5; bases outside the gene matches: 7. CDR3 protein: CASSSYRGGTEAFF. The CDR3 DNA is TGTGCCAGCAGCTCTTACAGGGGAGGTACTGAAGCTTTCTTT. Complete variable domain (other parts from reference TRBV11-2 and TRBJ1-1): EAGVAQSPRYKIIEKRQSVAFWCNPISGHATLYWYQQILGQGPKLLIQFQNNGVVDDSQLPKDRFSAERLKGVDSTLKIQPAKLEDSAVYLCASSSYRGGTEAFFGQGTRLTVV.

J is TRBJ2-1 and V is TRBV7-2; 7 bases map to TRBD2. CDR1 and CDR2 (germline): SGHTA, FQGNSA. Germline trimming cut 7 bases from V and 6 bases from J; bases unmatched to any gene: 12. CDR3 length equals 15 residues. CDR3 sequence (DNA): TGTGCCAGCACAGAGAGACTAGCTTTTTTCAATGAGCAGTTCTTC. Its translation: CASTERLAFFNEQFF. Variable domain in full (rest from reference TRBV7-2 and TRBJ2-1): GAGVSQSPSNKVTEKGKDVELRCDPISGHTALYWYRQSLGQGLEFLIYFQGNSAPDKSGLPSDRFSAERTGGSVSTLTIQRTQQEDSAVYLCASTERLAFFNEQFFGPGTRLTVL.

The chain has TRBV11-2 and TRBJ1-1; D is ambiguous. Trimming shortened V by 1 base and J by 1 base, and 4 bases separated the two germline ends. The CDR3 has 13 residues. Germline CDR1 and CDR2: SGHAT and FQNNGV. CDR3 sequence: CASSLAPNTEAFF. CDR3 in DNA: TGTGCCAGCAGCTTAGCCCCGAACACTGAAGCTTTCTTT.

As DNA, the CDR3 is TGTGCCAGCTCAAACACCCCGCTCTCTGGGGCCAACGTCCTGACTTTC. It is translated as CASSNTPLSGANVLTF. This sequence joins TRBV18 and TRBJ2-6; D remains ambiguous. The CDR3 totals 16 residues. V was pared by 5 bases and J by 0 bases, with 11 bases between. The V gene's germline CDR1 is KGHSH and CDR2 LQKENI. The full variable domain, completed using reference TRBV18 and TRBJ2-6, is NAGVMQNPRHLVRRRGQEARLRCSPMKGHSHVYWYRQLPEEGLKFMVYLQKENIIDESGMPKERFSAEFPKEGPSILRIQQVVRGDSAAYFCASSNTPLSGANVLTFGAGSRLTVL.

V gene TRBV4-3 combines with J gene TRBJ1-1; D gene unclear. The CDR3 has 17 amino acids. Germline V gene sequence: CDR1 LGHNA, CDR2 YSLEER. Trimming shortened V by 0 bases and J by 4 bases, and 18 bases separated the two germline ends. The CDR3 protein is CASSQDGSPPTVTEAFF. The CDR3 nucleotides are TGCGCCAGCAGCCAAGACGGTAGCCCTCCCACGGTCACTGAAGCTTTCTTT.

This chain uses TRBV10-3 with TRBJ2-1; 11 bases fit TRBD2. The CDR3 length is 15 residues. Germline lookup yields CDR1 ENHRY and CDR2 SYGVKD. V gave up 5 bases and J gave up 8 bases; unmatched junction bases: 8. The CDR3 DNA is TGTGCCATCAGTACCGGGACTAGCGGCTTATATGAGCAGTTCTTC. Protein product: CAISTGTSGLYEQFF.

This chain connects TRBV5-1 to TRBJ1-2; a weak D match, TRBD1 (5 bases). CDR1 SGHRS and CDR2 YFSETQ come from the germline V gene. V shed 0 bases and J shed 4 bases, with 10 bases lying between them. The length of the CDR3 is 14 residues. The CDR3 region is CASSLVTAGYGYTF. The CDR3 coding sequence is TGCGCCAGCAGCTTGGTGACAGCGGGCTATGGCTACACCTTC.

The chain uses TRBV5-4 and TRBJ2-1; 9 nucleotides line up with TRBD2. V gave up 4 bases and J gave up 10 bases; unmatched junction bases: 15. Germline values: CDR1 SGHNT, CDR2 YYREEE (reference sequence). The CDR3 spans 16 residues. The CDR3 nucleotides read TGTGCCAGCAGCACCCGAACCGCGGGGGGGCCGGGGGAGCAGTTCTTC. Protein: CASSTRTAGGPGEQFF. Supplemented by reference TRBV5-4 and TRBJ2-1, the full variable domain reads ETGVTQSPTHLIKTRGQQVTLRCSSQSGHNTVSWYQQALGQGPQFIFQYYREEENGRGNFPPRFSGLQFPNYSSELNVNALELDDSALYLCASSTRTAGGPGEQFFGPGTRLTVL.

The chain joins TRBV4-3 to TRBJ2-7, with D perhaps TRBD1 or TRBD2 (7 bases each). This CDR3 is 16 amino acids long. The V and J ends lost 1 base and 3 bases respectively, with 16 bases between them. CDR1 is LGHNA, CDR2 YSLEER, per germline. This CDR3 reads CASSQGGGRGGYEQYF. In nucleotides, the CDR3 is TGCGCCAGCAGCCAAGGAGGGGGCAGGGGGGGCTACGAGCAGTACTTC.